The source of this T cell receptor beta chain is a study of blood T cell repertoires in COVID-19. Overall study: Nucleic acid was either cDNA or gDNA, and it came from T cells, B-cell-depleted T cells, or PBMCs.

Generated by immunoSEQ multiplex PCR, the TCRdb table keeps only in-frame clones and is missing some. The data show roughly 300,000 clones, about 88% seen once. This CDR3 is built from 17 residues. Trimming stripped 2 bases from V and 3 bases from J, with 17 bases between. Per the germline V gene, CDR1 is KGHSH and CDR2 is LQKENI. Sequenced: PBMCs or T cells enriched from blood (not recorded which). The V gene is TRBV18, the J gene TRBJ2-4; D is uncertain. The TCR comes from a woman in her twenties or thirties who had recovered from COVID-19. The CDR3, as DNA: TGTGCCAGCTCACCAACCGCGGTCCAGAAGGTCAAAAACATTCAGTACTTC. Protein sequence: CASSPTAVQKVKNIQYF.